Below, one T cell receptor (beta chain) is given with its context. The data derive from a study of shared clonotypes between healthy human individuals. Here immunoSEQ multiplex PCR was the method, and the copy in TCRdb shows in-frame clones only, minus some. Among about 820,000 clones listed, 80% to 95% were seen once. The CDR3 totals 15 residues. Looked up from germline, CDR1 is SEHNR and CDR2 is FQNEAQ (reference sequence). The trim removed 5 bases at V and 5 bases at J, leaving 8 bases unmatched. CD45RO-negative, CCR7-positively selected cells formed the naive CD8 fraction, excluding terminally differentiated effector memory CD45RA+ cells.

This TCR was recovered from a man aged 25-45 years in good health. This rearrangement joins TRBV7-9 to TRBJ2-7; 11 bases fit TRBD2. Material: naive CD8+ T cells sorted from blood. The CDR3 nucleotides are TGTGCCAGCAGCCCCGAACTAGCGGGAGTACACGAGCAGTACTTC. Amino acid sequence: CASSPELAGVHEQYF.